Listed below are T cell receptor beta chains from one sample, sequenced in a study of cytomegalovirus exposure and HLA in healthy donors. The method was immunoSEQ multiplex PCR; TCRdb's version includes in-frame clones alone and lacks a portion of them. The sample records a few hundred thousand clones, roughly 87% being singletons. The sequencing sample was made of PBMCs. The receptor set was obtained from a man younger than 35 in good health and CMV-seropositive. Both conserved end residues are part of each CDR3. Each record gives: clone size, D gene, V gene, J gene, CDR3 protein, CDR3 DNA. A D gene is named only where the DNA matches it firmly. Expanded clones get a size class; other rows say once, few or many, or leave the size out.

abundance: .; d_gene: TRBD2; v_gene: TRBV5-1; j_gene: TRBJ2-3; CDR3aa: CASRASGSPLDTQYF; CDR3nt: TGCGCCAGCAGGGCTAGCGGGAGCCCCTTAGATACGCAGTATTTT
abundance: .; d_gene: TRBD1; v_gene: TRBV27; j_gene: TRBJ2-7; CDR3aa: CASSFRYLTGGSYEQYF; CDR3nt: TGTGCCAGCAGTTTCCGGTATCTGACAGGGGGATCCTACGAGCAGTACTTC
abundance: .; d_gene: .; v_gene: TRBV5-1; j_gene: TRBJ1-5; CDR3aa: CASSLRTNSNQPQHF; CDR3nt: TGCGCCAGCAGCTTGCGGACAAATAGCAATCAGCCCCAGCATTTT
abundance: .; d_gene: TRBD1; v_gene: TRBV5-6; j_gene: TRBJ1-2; CDR3aa: CASSWGTGGYTF; CDR3nt: TGTGCCAGCAGCTGGGGGACAGGTGGCTACACCTTC
abundance: .; d_gene: TRBD1; v_gene: TRBV7-8; j_gene: TRBJ1-5; CDR3aa: CASSTGTGGRQPQHF; CDR3nt: TGTGCCAGCAGCACTGGGACAGGGGGACGGCAGCCCCAGCATTTT
abundance: once; d_gene: .; v_gene: TRBV6-5; j_gene: TRBJ2-7; CDR3aa: CASSYKGGRAYEQYF; CDR3nt: TGTGCCAGCAGTTACAAGGGTGGTAGAGCCTACGAGCAGTACTTC
abundance: .; d_gene: .; v_gene: TRBV28; j_gene: TRBJ1-1; CDR3aa: CASSPNGGQRNTEAFF; CDR3nt: TGTGCCAGCAGTCCAAACGGGGGCCAGAGGAACACTGAAGCTTTCTTT
abundance: once; d_gene: .; v_gene: TRBV2; j_gene: TRBJ1-3; CDR3aa: CASSEPGFGNTIYF; CDR3nt: TGTGCCAGCAGTGAACCGGGCTTTGGAAACACCATATATTTT
abundance: .; d_gene: .; v_gene: TRBV5-1; j_gene: TRBJ2-5; CDR3aa: CASSLALSAGETQYF; CDR3nt: TGCGCCAGCAGCTTGGCCTTGAGCGCAGGAGAGACCCAGTACTTC
abundance: .; d_gene: TRBD2; v_gene: TRBV13; j_gene: TRBJ2-3; CDR3aa: CASSSRTSGSTDTQYF; CDR3nt: TGTGCCAGCAGCAGTCGGACTAGCGGGAGCACAGATACGCAGTATTTT
abundance: .; d_gene: .; v_gene: TRBV27; j_gene: TRBJ2-2; CDR3aa: CASSPDSGNTGELFF; CDR3nt: TGTGCCAGCAGCCCCGATAGCGGGAACACCGGGGAGCTGTTTTTT
abundance: .; d_gene: TRBD2; v_gene: TRBV27; j_gene: TRBJ2-3; CDR3aa: CASSLHRRLAEGTDTQYF; CDR3nt: TGTGCCAGCAGTTTACACCGGCGACTAGCGGAGGGCACAGATACGCAGTATTTT
abundance: .; d_gene: TRBD2; v_gene: TRBV5-1; j_gene: TRBJ2-3; CDR3aa: CASSLDNGRTDTQYF; CDR3nt: TGCGCCAGCAGTTTGGATAACGGGAGGACAGATACGCAGTATTTT
abundance: .; d_gene: .; v_gene: TRBV11-3; j_gene: TRBJ2-2; CDR3aa: CASSRGKAGELFF; CDR3nt: TGTGCCAGCAGCCGGGGGAAGGCCGGGGAGCTGTTTTTT
abundance: .; d_gene: TRBD2; v_gene: TRBV19; j_gene: TRBJ2-7; CDR3aa: CASSIGTSGRALSDEQYF; CDR3nt: TGTGCCAGTAGTATCGGGACTAGCGGGAGGGCTTTGAGCGACGAGCAGTACTTC
abundance: .; d_gene: TRBD1; v_gene: TRBV5-5; j_gene: TRBJ1-5; CDR3aa: CASSLFQGANQPQHF; CDR3nt: TGTGCCAGCAGCTTGTTCCAGGGGGCGAATCAGCCCCAGCATTTT
abundance: .; d_gene: .; v_gene: TRBV6-1; j_gene: TRBJ2-1; CDR3aa: CASSGRNEQFF; CDR3nt: TGTGCCAGCAGTGGACGCAATGAGCAGTTCTTC
abundance: .; d_gene: .; v_gene: TRBV25-1; j_gene: TRBJ1-4; CDR3aa: CASSVHRGNEKLFF; CDR3nt: TGTGCCAGCAGTGTCCACCGGGGCAATGAAAAACTGTTTTTT
abundance: .; d_gene: .; v_gene: TRBV28; j_gene: TRBJ2-1; CDR3aa: CASSLIGESDNEQFF; CDR3nt: TGTGCCAGCAGTTTAATAGGGGAATCAGACAATGAGCAGTTCTTC
abundance: once; d_gene: TRBD1; v_gene: TRBV7-9; j_gene: TRBJ2-7; CDR3aa: CASSSDNRGHYEQYF; CDR3nt: TGTGCCAGCAGCTCAGACAACAGGGGACACTACGAGCAGTACTTC
abundance: .; d_gene: .; v_gene: TRBV30; j_gene: TRBJ1-2; CDR3aa: CAWAAAVGGYTF; CDR3nt: TGTGCCTGGGCCGCGGCTGTGGGAGGCTACACCTTC
abundance: .; d_gene: TRBD1; v_gene: TRBV27; j_gene: TRBJ2-1; CDR3aa: CASSPGTVTYEQFF; CDR3nt: TGTGCCAGCAGCCCCGGGACAGTCACATATGAGCAGTTCTTC
abundance: .; d_gene: .; v_gene: TRBV28; j_gene: TRBJ2-3; CDR3aa: CASSSQSTDTQYF; CDR3nt: TGTGCCAGCAGTTCCCAAAGCACAGATACGCAGTATTTT
abundance: .; d_gene: .; v_gene: TRBV28; j_gene: TRBJ2-4; CDR3aa: CASSLGREGIQYF; CDR3nt: TGTGCCAGCAGTTTAGGCAGGGAAGGCATTCAGTACTTC
abundance: once; d_gene: .; v_gene: TRBV10-3; j_gene: TRBJ1-5; CDR3aa: CAISESGGFNQPQHF; CDR3nt: TGTGCCATCAGTGAGTCAGGGGGTTTCAATCAGCCCCAGCATTTT
abundance: .; d_gene: .; v_gene: TRBV2; j_gene: TRBJ2-4; CDR3aa: CASSAFSYSGQNIQYF; CDR3nt: TGTGCCAGCAGTGCCTTCAGCTATTCGGGGCAAAACATTCAGTACTTC
abundance: .; d_gene: .; v_gene: TRBV6-1; j_gene: TRBJ1-5; CDR3aa: CASMGQGRQPQHF; CDR3nt: TGTGCCAGCATGGGGCAGGGGCGTCAGCCCCAGCATTTT
abundance: .; d_gene: .; v_gene: TRBV5-1; j_gene: TRBJ1-2; CDR3aa: CASSPAPLSSRNYGYTF; CDR3nt: TGCGCCAGCAGCCCCGCGCCCCTATCCTCGAGGAACTATGGCTACACCTTC
abundance: .; d_gene: TRBD2; v_gene: TRBV10-3; j_gene: TRBJ2-5; CDR3aa: CAISEVAGGTETQYF; CDR3nt: TGTGCCATCAGTGAGGTAGCGGGAGGCACAGAGACCCAGTACTTC
abundance: .; d_gene: .; v_gene: TRBV29-1; j_gene: TRBJ1-1; CDR3aa: CSVESGNTEAFF; CDR3nt: TGCAGCGTTGAATCCGGGAACACTGAAGCTTTCTTT
abundance: .; d_gene: .; v_gene: TRBV21-1; j_gene: TRBJ1-5; CDR3aa: CASSTLPGTGKNQPQHF; CDR3nt: TGTGCCAGCAGCACTCTCCCCGGGACAGGGAAAAATCAGCCCCAGCATTTT
abundance: .; d_gene: TRBD1; v_gene: TRBV18; j_gene: TRBJ1-5; CDR3aa: CASSPRSGTGGSNQPQHF; CDR3nt: TGTGCCAGCTCACCACGGTCGGGGACAGGGGGAAGCAATCAGCCCCAGCATTTT
abundance: .; d_gene: .; v_gene: TRBV29-1; j_gene: TRBJ1-2; CDR3aa: CSVPGQATTYGYTF; CDR3nt: TGCAGCGTCCCTGGGCAGGCTACAACCTATGGCTACACCTTC
abundance: .; d_gene: .; v_gene: TRBV6-4; j_gene: TRBJ2-1; CDR3aa: CASSDRPSGINEQFF; CDR3nt: TGTGCCAGCAGTGACAGGCCCTCGGGGATTAATGAGCAGTTCTTC
abundance: .; d_gene: TRBD2; v_gene: TRBV18; j_gene: TRBJ2-7; CDR3aa: CASSISTSGSQSYEQYF; CDR3nt: TGTGCCAGCTCTATTTCGACTAGCGGGAGCCAAAGCTACGAGCAGTACTTC
abundance: few; d_gene: TRBD1; v_gene: TRBV7-2; j_gene: TRBJ2-7; CDR3aa: CASSLGTGIYEQYF; CDR3nt: TGTGCCAGCAGCTTAGGGACAGGGATCTACGAGCAGTACTTC
abundance: .; d_gene: TRBD2; v_gene: TRBV18; j_gene: TRBJ2-7; CDR3aa: CASSPNSILAGGLLEQYF; CDR3nt: TGTGCCAGCTCACCAAACTCTATTCTAGCGGGAGGACTGCTCGAGCAGTACTTC
abundance: once; d_gene: .; v_gene: TRBV10-3; j_gene: TRBJ1-3; CDR3aa: CAISSGAGNTIYF; CDR3nt: TGTGCCATCAGCTCGGGGGCTGGAAACACCATATATTTT
abundance: .; d_gene: .; v_gene: TRBV30; j_gene: TRBJ1-1; CDR3aa: CAWSVAYTEAFF; CDR3nt: TGTGCCTGGAGTGTAGCTTACACTGAAGCTTTCTTT
abundance: once; d_gene: .; v_gene: TRBV6-1; j_gene: TRBJ1-2; CDR3aa: CASSEFSGLGYTF; CDR3nt: TGTGCCAGCAGTGAATTTTCAGGGTTGGGCTACACCTTC
abundance: .; d_gene: .; v_gene: TRBV5-1; j_gene: TRBJ2-1; CDR3aa: CASSLDTASTYNEQFF; CDR3nt: TGCGCCAGCAGCTTGGATACAGCCTCGACCTACAATGAGCAGTTCTTC
abundance: .; d_gene: .; v_gene: TRBV30; j_gene: TRBJ2-7; CDR3aa: CAWSQGYEQYF; CDR3nt: TGTGCCTGGTCTCAGGGGTACGAGCAGTACTTC
abundance: .; d_gene: .; v_gene: TRBV29-1; j_gene: TRBJ1-2; CDR3aa: CSAGQDFNYGHTF; CDR3nt: TGCAGCGCCGGCCAGGATTTTAACTATGGCCACACCTTC
abundance: .; d_gene: .; v_gene: TRBV5-1; j_gene: TRBJ2-3; CDR3aa: CASSLVPGASTDTQYF; CDR3nt: TGCGCCAGCAGCTTGGTTCCGGGGGCTAGCACAGATACGCAGTATTTT